This entry lists 24 T cell receptor beta chains sequenced from one sample in a study of blood T cell repertoires in COVID-19. Generated by immunoSEQ multiplex PCR, the TCRdb table keeps only in-frame clones and is missing some. The profile covers some 240,000 clones, with 86% appearing a single time and around 3.3% taken by the ten largest. Material: PBMCs or T cells enriched from blood (not recorded which). The receptors stem from a woman aged 35 to 49 with acute COVID-19.

This chain links TRBV7-9 with TRBJ1-2; no reliable D call. Trimming left V 5 bases short and J 2 bases short, with 12 bases between. This CDR3 has 14 amino acids. CDR1 is SEHNR, CDR2 FQNEAQ, per germline (reference sequence). CDR3 in DNA: TGTGCCAGCAGCCTATTCAAGGAGAACTATGGCTACACCTTC. It is translated as CASSLFKENYGYTF.

This chain joins TRBV9 and TRBJ2-1; 7 bases are shared with TRBD1. This CDR3 has 16 amino acids. Germline assignment: CDR1 SGDLS and CDR2 YYNGEE. V lost 0 bases and J lost 2; bases outside the gene matches: 5. DNA for the CDR3: TGTGCCAGCAGCGTAGGTGGGACAGCAACCTACAATGAGCAGTTCTTC. Encoded protein: CASSVGGTATYNEQFF.

This chain joins TRBV7-6 and TRBJ2-7; 9 nucleotides align to TRBD2. Trimming removed 0 bases from V and 3 bases from J; junction bases left unmatched: 6. Germline CDR1 SGHVS, CDR2 FNYEAQ. The CDR3 extends over 16 amino acids. CDR3 nucleotide sequence: TGTGCCAGCAGCTTAGCCGCACTAGCGGGTAGCTACGAGCAGTACTTC. Its protein is CASSLAALAGSYEQYF.

This clone has only one observation. This rearrangement joins TRBV29-1 to TRBJ2-7; a possible D gene is TRBD1 (6 bases). CDR3 size: 14 residues. CDR1 and CDR2 from the germline V gene are SQVTM and ANQGSEA. With 7 bases removed from V and 5 bases from J, the gap between germline ends came to 21 bases. The CDR3 here is CSARRGGQGDEQYF. DNA for the CDR3: TGCAGCGCACGACGTGGGGGCCAGGGCGACGAGCAGTACTTC.

The chain links TRBV11-3 to TRBJ1-1; a possible D gene is TRBD1 (5 bases). This CDR3 spans 14 amino acids. Germline loops: CDR1 SGHNT, CDR2 YENEEA. V was cut by 0 bases and J by 4 bases, with 9 bases left in between. This chain's CDR3 is CASSLDRDGTEAFF. DNA of the CDR3: TGTGCCAGCAGCTTAGACAGGGATGGCACTGAAGCTTTCTTT.

The rearrangement uses TRBV7-2 and TRBJ1-2; 8 bases align to TRBD1. The CDR3 covers 14 residues. Germline V gene data show CDR1 as SGHTA and CDR2 as FQGNSA. Unmatched junction bases numbered 4, after V lost 4 bases and J lost 3 bases. The CDR3 sequence is CASSSQGGDYGYTF. The CDR3 nucleotides read TGTGCCAGCAGCTCACAGGGGGGCGACTATGGCTACACCTTC.

This sequence joins TRBV9 and TRBJ2-7; 7 nucleotides agree with TRBD1. CDR3 size: 14 residues. V lost 4 bases to trimming and J lost 7 bases; unmatched junction nucleotides: 11. Germline V lookup: CDR1 SGDLS, CDR2 YYNGEE. The CDR3 loop is CASSLTGADREQYF. The CDR3 DNA follows: TGTGCCAGCAGCTTAACAGGGGCCGACAGGGAGCAGTACTTC.

The count of this clone is one. V usage is TRBV7-8 and J usage is TRBJ2-7; 7 positions agree with TRBD1. This CDR3 is 13 amino acids long. Losses at the gene ends were 7 bases for V and 4 bases for J; bases not matched to a gene: 7. CDR1 is SGHVS and CDR2 is FQNEAQ in the germline V gene. Here the CDR3 DNA reads TGTGCCAGCACCCGGGACAGTGAATACGAGCAGTACTTC. Translated, it gives CASTRDSEYEQYF.

The chain uses TRBV5-5 and TRBJ2-7; tentatively, D is TRBD1 (6 bases). CDR3 length: 14 amino acids. Trimming shortened V by 1 base and J by 2 bases, and 10 bases separated the two germline ends. Germline V gene sequence: CDR1 SGHKS, CDR2 YYEKEE (reference sequence). CDR3 in DNA: TGTGCCAGCAGCTTGTACAGGGAAACCTACGAGCAGTACTTC. It codes for CASSLYRETYEQYF.

The rearrangement links TRBV2 to TRBJ2-5; 7 nucleotides line up with TRBD2. Germline CDR1 SNHLY, CDR2 FYNNEI. The CDR3 has 14 residues. After removal of 1 base from V and 4 bases from J, the junction contained 3 bases not matched to a gene. The CDR3 reads CASSEELAGETQYF. The DNA for the CDR3 is TGTGCCAGCAGTGAAGAATTAGCGGGAGAGACCCAGTACTTC.

The V gene is TRBV9, the J gene TRBJ1-3; the D gene is possibly TRBD1 (6 bases). The CDR3 totals 15 residues. V lost 4 bases to trimming and J lost 0 bases, with 11 bases between them. Germline values: CDR1 SGDLS, CDR2 YYNGEE. The CDR3 sequence: CASSPGVNSGNTIYF. CDR3 in DNA: TGTGCCAGCAGCCCAGGGGTAAACTCTGGAAACACCATATATTTT.

This sequence joins TRBV19 and TRBJ2-2, with D maybe TRBD2 (5 bases). There are 15 residues in the CDR3. Germline-derived CDR1 and CDR2 are LNHDA and SQIVND (reference sequence). Between the trimmed V and J ends, which lost 7 bases and 1 base, there was a span of 13 bases. The DNA for the CDR3 is TGTGCCAGTACCCTGGACGGGATGAACACCGGGGAGCTGTTTTTT. Its translation is CASTLDGMNTGELFF.

This chain links TRBV19 with TRBJ2-1, with 7 bases matching TRBD1. Looked up from germline, CDR1 is LNHDA and CDR2 is SQIVND (reference sequence). Trimming removed 6 bases from V and 8 bases from J; junction bases left unmatched: 13. CDR3 length: 15 residues. The CDR3 region is CASSPDRTLKDEQFF. The CDR3 nucleotides read TGTGCCAGTAGCCCGGACAGGACGCTTAAGGATGAGCAGTTCTTC.

The chain couples TRBV19 to TRBJ1-1; D is possibly TRBD1 (6 bases). CDR1 and CDR2 from the germline V gene are LNHDA and SQIVND (reference sequence). The length of the CDR3 is 14 residues. The V end lost 6 bases, the J end lost 1 base, and 12 bases lay between the germline ends. CDR3 in DNA: TGTGCCAGTAGGATGGGACAAGAGAACACTGAAGCTTTCTTT. This translates into CASRMGQENTEAFF.

The CDR3 region is CSASPVNRGTNEKLFF. The CDR3 DNA is TGCAGTGCTAGTCCCGTTAACAGGGGAACTAATGAAAAACTGTTTTTT. The chain carries TRBV20-1 and TRBJ1-4, with 7 bases lining up with TRBD1. CDR3 length: 16 amino acids. The trim removed 3 bases at V and 1 base at J, leaving 8 bases unmatched. Germline CDR1 DFQATT, CDR2 SNEGSKA (reference sequence).

V is TRBV9 and J is TRBJ2-7, with D perhaps matching TRBD2 (6 bases). V was trimmed by 2 bases and J by 3 bases, leaving 15 bases between them. The germline V gene has CDR1 SGDLS and CDR2 YYNGEE. This CDR3 comprises 15 residues. CDR3 amino acids: CASSVNAGSSYEQYF. CDR3 coding DNA: TGTGCCAGCAGCGTTAATGCCGGGAGTAGCTACGAGCAGTACTTC.

The chain recombines TRBV12-3 or TRBV12-4 with TRBJ1-2; weak D call: TRBD1 (6 bases). This CDR3 spans 13 amino acids. The ends were cut back, 5 bases at V and 1 base at J, with 8 bases in the middle. The CDR3 DNA sequence: TGTGCCAGCAGTCCAGGGGATAACTATGGCTACACCTTC. Amino acid sequence: CASSPGDNYGYTF.

This clone was counted a single time. The chain uses TRBV6-1 and TRBJ2-2; possible D gene TRBD2, 5 bases. The CDR3 consists of 15 residues. The germline CDR1 and CDR2 sequences are MNHNS and SASEGT. V lost 1 base and J lost 5, with 11 bases in between. CDR3 sequence reads: CASSEVSPGTGELFF. Here the CDR3 DNA reads TGTGCCAGCAGTGAAGTATCGCCGGGGACCGGGGAGCTGTTTTTT.

The genes are TRBV20-1 and TRBJ2-3; D might be TRBD1 (5 bases). The CDR3 runs 11 residues. Germline-derived CDR1 and CDR2 are DFQATT and SNEGSKA (reference sequence). Trimming stripped 4 bases from V and 6 bases from J, with 8 bases between. CDR3 residues: CSANKGDTQYF. The CDR3 DNA is TGCAGTGCTAATAAGGGGGATACGCAGTATTTT.

This clone was recorded at least ten times. V is TRBV25-1 and J is TRBJ2-2; maybe TRBD2 (6 bases). Trimming stripped 2 bases from V and 4 bases from J, with 17 bases between. Germline CDR1 reads MGHDK; CDR2 reads SYGVNS. This CDR3 is built from 17 residues. CDR3 bases: TGTGCCAGCAGTGAAGCTCGGGGACTGCCTGTCACCGGGGAGCTGTTTTTT. Protein product: CASSEARGLPVTGELFF. The variable domain in full, with the rest retrieved from reference TRBV25-1 and TRBJ2-2, is EADIYQTPRYLVIGTGKKITLECSQTMGHDKMYWYQQDPGMELHLIHYSYGVNSTEKGDLSSESTVSRIRTEHFPLTLESARPSHTSQYLCASSEARGLPVTGELFFGEGSRLTVL.

V gene TRBV6-1 combines with J gene TRBJ1-1; TRBD1 is a possible D gene (5 bases). The germline V gene encodes CDR1 MNHNS and CDR2 SASEGT. V shed 0 bases and J shed 0 bases, with 17 bases lying between them. The CDR3 runs 18 residues. In nucleotides, the CDR3 is TGTGCCAGCAGTGAAGCGCGAAGGGGTCTAGACATGAACACTGAAGCTTTCTTT. Protein sequence: CASSEARRGLDMNTEAFF.

This sequence joins TRBV12-2 and TRBJ2-1; TRBD2, the D gene given by the table, was not confirmed from the DNA. TRBV12-2 is classified as a pseudogene. The CDR3 runs 19 residues. CDR3 in amino acids: CASRLGPSGRATSYNEQFF. The CDR3 DNA is TGTGCAAGTCGCTTAGGTCCTAGCGGGAGGGCCACATCCTACAATGAGCAGTTCTTC.

The J gene is TRBJ2-2, the V gene TRBV19, with 8 positions matching TRBD1. After removal of 6 bases from V and 6 bases from J, the junction contained 9 bases not matched to a gene. The CDR3 sequence is 15 residues long. Germline V lookup: CDR1 LNHDA, CDR2 SQIVND (reference sequence). In DNA, the CDR3 is TGTGCCAGTAGCCTTGGACAGGGAATGTCCGGGGAGCTGTTTTTT. As protein: CASSLGQGMSGELFF.

The CDR3 reads CASSLIGFPNTQYF. CDR3 DNA: TGTGCCAGCAGTTTAATCGGGTTTCCGAATACGCAGTATTTT. This rearrangement joins TRBV28 to TRBJ2-3; no clear D. The CDR3 covers 14 residues. CDR1 is MDHEN and CDR2 is SYDVKM in the germline V gene. V was clipped by 2 bases and J by 7 bases, with 13 bases between them.